The rows below give T cell receptor beta chains drawn from one sample of a study of cytotoxic CD8 clonotypes in ibrutinib-treated CLL. Libraries were prepared by immunoSEQ multiplex PCR; TCRdb keeps only in-frame clonotypes and omits some of them. This sample has 120,000 to 150,000 clones, with 80% to 95% found just once. The sequenced sample was PBMCs, obtained after 12 months of ibrutinib treatment. These receptors came from a human donor with chronic lymphocytic leukemia. CDR3s include the opening cysteine and the closing phenylalanine or tryptophan. D genes are given only for firm matches.

V gene,J gene,CDR3 length,D gene,CDR3 DNA,CDR3 protein
TRBV6-5,TRBJ2-3,14,TRBD1,TGTGCCAGCAGCCCCGGACAGGTCACAGATACGCAGTATTTT,CASSPGQVTDTQYF
TRBV28,TRBJ2-5,16,TRBD2,TGTGCCAGCAGTTCGGGGACTAGCGGGTACCAAGAGACCCAGTACTTC,CASSSGTSGYQETQYF
TRBV7-2,TRBJ2-5,14,TRBD2,TGTGCCAGCAGCAACCCTAGCGGGAGAGAGACCCAGTACTTC,CASSNPSGRETQYF
TRBV10-1,TRBJ2-2,14,TRBD2,TGCGCCAGCAGCAAGGCAGGGAGGGACGGGGAGCTGTTTTTT,CASSKAGRDGELFF
TRBV2,TRBJ2-2,17,.,TGTGCCAGCAGCCCTGAGCAGGCCGATTTTGCCACCGGGGAGCTGTTTTTT,CASSPEQADFATGELFF
TRBV9,TRBJ2-7,15,.,TGTGCCAGCAGCGTAGGAGCAGGGAAAAACTACGAGCAGTACTTC,CASSVGAGKNYEQYF
TRBV7-9,TRBJ2-1,14,TRBD2,TGTGCCAGCAGCTTAGGACTAGCGGGAGATGAGCAGTTCTTC,CASSLGLAGDEQFF
TRBV9,TRBJ2-3,18,TRBD2,TGTGCCAGCAGCCCCGATGGGCTGTCTAGCGGGAGTGGGGATACGCAGTATTTT,CASSPDGLSSGSGDTQYF
TRBV4-2,TRBJ2-1,18,.,TGTGCCAGCAGCCAAGATTTTTCGTCAGGGGCCTCAAGTGGCGAGCAGTTCTTC,CASSQDFSSGASSGEQFF
TRBV7-6,TRBJ2-7,15,.,TGTGCCAGCAGCCCCGTCGTGGGTGGGGGTGGAGAGCAGTACTTC,CASSPVVGGGGEQYF
TRBV7-3,TRBJ1-3,20,.,TGTGCCAGCAGCTTAATTTGTTTGGCAAGGGTGAGAACGAAGGGAAACACCATATATTTT,CASSLICLARVRTKGNTIYF
TRBV7-2,TRBJ1-2,14,.,TGTGCCAGCAGCTTAGGTGCAGGGGAATATGGCTACACCTTC,CASSLGAGEYGYTF